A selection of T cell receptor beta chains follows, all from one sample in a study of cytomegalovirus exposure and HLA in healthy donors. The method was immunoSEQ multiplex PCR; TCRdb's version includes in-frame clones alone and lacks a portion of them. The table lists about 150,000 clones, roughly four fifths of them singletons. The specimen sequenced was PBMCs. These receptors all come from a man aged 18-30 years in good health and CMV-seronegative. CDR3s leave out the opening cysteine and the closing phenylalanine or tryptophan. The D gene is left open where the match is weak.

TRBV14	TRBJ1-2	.	ASSPRAEDGYT
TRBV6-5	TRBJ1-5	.	ASSLQGGDDRPQH
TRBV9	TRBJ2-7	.	ASSVAAGGSYEQY
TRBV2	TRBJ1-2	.	ASSEDRGNGYT
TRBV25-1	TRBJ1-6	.	ASSARDDSPLH
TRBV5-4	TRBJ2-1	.	ASSLKGKDEQF
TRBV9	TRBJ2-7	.	ASSPRVAASYEQY
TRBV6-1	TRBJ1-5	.	ASSEGRGQPQH
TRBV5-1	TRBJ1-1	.	ASSLVGAQGTEAF
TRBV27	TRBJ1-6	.	ASSLQGRDSPLH
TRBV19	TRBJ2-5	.	ASSIGLETQY
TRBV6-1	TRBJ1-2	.	ASRVDADYGYT
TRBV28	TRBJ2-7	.	ASSFVEQY
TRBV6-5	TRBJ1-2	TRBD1	ASSRADRGYGYT
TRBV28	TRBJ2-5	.	ASRMPGGGKETQY
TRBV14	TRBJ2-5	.	ASSQVRGQTQY
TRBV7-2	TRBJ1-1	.	ASSLEGGLSARTEAF
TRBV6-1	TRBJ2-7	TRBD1	ASRLQGAKEQY
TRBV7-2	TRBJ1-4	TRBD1	ASSLGNRGEKLF
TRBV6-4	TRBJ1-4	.	ASSEGGTNEKLF
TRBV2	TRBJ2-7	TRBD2	ASKGGRGASGRGFYEQY
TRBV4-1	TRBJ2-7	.	ASSPLRELAHEQY
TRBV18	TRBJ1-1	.	ASSPGGNTEAF
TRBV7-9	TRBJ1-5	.	SSSVGGVDQPQH
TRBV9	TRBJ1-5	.	ASSVAKRVWQPQH
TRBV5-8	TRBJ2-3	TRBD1	ASGRQGSDTQY
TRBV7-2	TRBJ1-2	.	ASSYYNAVQGTYGYT
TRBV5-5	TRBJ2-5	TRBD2	ASSLEGLAGQAETQY
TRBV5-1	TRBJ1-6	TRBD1	ASSLAFEETGASPLH
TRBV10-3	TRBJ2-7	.	AISGQAHSYEQY
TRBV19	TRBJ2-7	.	ASGPGGLYEQY
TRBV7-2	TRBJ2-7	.	ASSIQGEGHYEQY
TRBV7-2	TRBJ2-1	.	ASSPPSVAYNEQF
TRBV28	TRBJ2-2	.	ASPDSDTGELF
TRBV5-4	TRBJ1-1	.	ASTLSRDSGNTEAF
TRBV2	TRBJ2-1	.	ASSVQATSYNEQF
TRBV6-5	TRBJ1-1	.	ASSLQYMNTEAF
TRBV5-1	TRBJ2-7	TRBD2	ASGEGSSYEQY
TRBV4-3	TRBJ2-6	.	ASSQEGGSGANVLT
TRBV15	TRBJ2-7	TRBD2	ATSRVGTSGVSYEQY
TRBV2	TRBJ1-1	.	ASRVQGRDTEAF
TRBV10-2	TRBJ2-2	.	ASLFTGFGELF
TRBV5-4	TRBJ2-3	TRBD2	ASMEAGGRTDTQY
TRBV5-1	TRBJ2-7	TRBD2	ASSLASGRTYEQY
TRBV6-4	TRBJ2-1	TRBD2	ASSPSGEYNEQF
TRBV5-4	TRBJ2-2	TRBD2	ASSSPGLAGGPTGELF
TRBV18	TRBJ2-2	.	ASSPGQPGELF